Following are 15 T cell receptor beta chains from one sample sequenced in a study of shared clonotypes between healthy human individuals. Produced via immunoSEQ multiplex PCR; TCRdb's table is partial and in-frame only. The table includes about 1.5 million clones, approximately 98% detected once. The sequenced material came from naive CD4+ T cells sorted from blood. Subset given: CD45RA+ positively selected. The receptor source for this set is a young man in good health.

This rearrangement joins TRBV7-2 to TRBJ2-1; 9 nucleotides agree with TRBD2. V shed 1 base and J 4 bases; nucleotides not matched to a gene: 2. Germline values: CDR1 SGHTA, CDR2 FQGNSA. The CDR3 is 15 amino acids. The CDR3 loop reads CASSLVTSGYNEQFF. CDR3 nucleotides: TGTGCCAGCAGCTTAGTAACTAGCGGGTACAATGAGCAGTTCTTC.

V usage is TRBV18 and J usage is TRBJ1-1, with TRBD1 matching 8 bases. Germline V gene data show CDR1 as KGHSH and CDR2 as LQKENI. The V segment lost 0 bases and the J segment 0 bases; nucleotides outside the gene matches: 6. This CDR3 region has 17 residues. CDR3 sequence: CASSPPGQGVMNTEAFF. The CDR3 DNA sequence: TGTGCCAGCTCACCACCTGGACAGGGCGTAATGAACACTGAAGCTTTCTTT.

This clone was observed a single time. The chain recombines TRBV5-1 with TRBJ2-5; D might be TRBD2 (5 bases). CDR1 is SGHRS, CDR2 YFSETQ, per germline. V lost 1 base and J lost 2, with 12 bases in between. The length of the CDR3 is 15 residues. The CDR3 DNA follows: TGCGCCAGCAGCTTGCCCCAGCGGAAGCAAGAGACCCAGTACTTC. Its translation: CASSLPQRKQETQYF.

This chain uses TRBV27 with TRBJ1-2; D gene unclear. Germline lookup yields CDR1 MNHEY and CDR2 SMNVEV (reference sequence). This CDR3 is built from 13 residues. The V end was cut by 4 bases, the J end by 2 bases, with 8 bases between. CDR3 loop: CASSSPGNYGYTF. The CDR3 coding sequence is TGTGCCAGCAGTTCCCCGGGAAACTATGGCTACACCTTC.

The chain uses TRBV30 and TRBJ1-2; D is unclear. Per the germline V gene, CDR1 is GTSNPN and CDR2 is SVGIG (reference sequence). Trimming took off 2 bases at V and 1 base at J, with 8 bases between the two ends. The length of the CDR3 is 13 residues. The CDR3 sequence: CAWSRPDNYGYTF. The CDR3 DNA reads TGTGCCTGGAGTCGTCCCGATAACTATGGCTACACCTTC.

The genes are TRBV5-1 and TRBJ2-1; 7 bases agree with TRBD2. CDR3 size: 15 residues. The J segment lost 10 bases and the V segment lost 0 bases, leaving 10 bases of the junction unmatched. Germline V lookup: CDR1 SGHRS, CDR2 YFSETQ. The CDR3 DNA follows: TGCGCCAGCAGCTTGGCCCTCGCGGGAGAGCACGAGCAGTTCTTC. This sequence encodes CASSLALAGEHEQFF.

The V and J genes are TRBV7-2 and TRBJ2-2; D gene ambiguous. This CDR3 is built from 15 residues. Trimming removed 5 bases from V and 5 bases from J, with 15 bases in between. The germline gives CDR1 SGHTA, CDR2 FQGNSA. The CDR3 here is CASSRIRVDTGELFF. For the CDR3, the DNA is TGTGCCAGCAGCCGGATTAGGGTCGATACCGGGGAGCTGTTTTTT.

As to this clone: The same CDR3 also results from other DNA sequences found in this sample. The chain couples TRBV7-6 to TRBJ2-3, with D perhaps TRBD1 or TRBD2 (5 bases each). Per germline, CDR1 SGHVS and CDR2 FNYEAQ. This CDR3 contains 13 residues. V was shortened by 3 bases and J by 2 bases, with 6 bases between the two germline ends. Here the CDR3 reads CASSFGTTDTQYF. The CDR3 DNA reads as TGTGCCAGCAGCTTTGGGACCACAGATACGCAGTATTTT.

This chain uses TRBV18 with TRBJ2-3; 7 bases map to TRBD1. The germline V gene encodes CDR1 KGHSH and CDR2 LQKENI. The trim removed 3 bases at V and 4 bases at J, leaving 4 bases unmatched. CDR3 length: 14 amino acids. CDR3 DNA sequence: TGTGCCAGCTCACCTGTGCAGGGGGCAGATACGCAGTATTTT. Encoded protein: CASSPVQGADTQYF.

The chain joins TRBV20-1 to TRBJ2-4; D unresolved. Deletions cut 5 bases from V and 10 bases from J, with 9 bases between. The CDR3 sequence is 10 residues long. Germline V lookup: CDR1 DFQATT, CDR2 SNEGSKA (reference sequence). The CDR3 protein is CSAWSAIQYF. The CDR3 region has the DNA TGCAGTGCTTGGTCTGCTATTCAGTACTTC.

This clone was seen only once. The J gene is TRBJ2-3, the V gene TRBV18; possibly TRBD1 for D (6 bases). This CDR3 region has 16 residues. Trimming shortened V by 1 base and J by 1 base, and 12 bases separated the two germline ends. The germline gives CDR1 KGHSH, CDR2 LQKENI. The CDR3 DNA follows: TGTGCCAGCTCACCACTTTACAGGGCCCGCACAGATACGCAGTATTTT. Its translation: CASSPLYRARTDTQYF.

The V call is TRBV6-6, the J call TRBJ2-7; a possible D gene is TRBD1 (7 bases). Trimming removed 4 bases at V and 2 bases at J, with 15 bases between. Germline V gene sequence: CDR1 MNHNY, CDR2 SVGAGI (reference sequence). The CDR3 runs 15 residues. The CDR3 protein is CASSSTGRGAYEQYF. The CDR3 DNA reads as TGTGCCAGCAGTTCAACCGGCAGGGGGGCCTACGAGCAGTACTTC.

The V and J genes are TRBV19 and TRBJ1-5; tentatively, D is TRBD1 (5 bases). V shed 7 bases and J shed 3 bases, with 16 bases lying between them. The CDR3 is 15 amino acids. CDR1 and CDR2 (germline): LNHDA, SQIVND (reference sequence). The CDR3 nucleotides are TGTGCCAGTACCTCGGGGGTGCGGAACAATCAGCCCCAGCATTTT. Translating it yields CASTSGVRNNQPQHF.

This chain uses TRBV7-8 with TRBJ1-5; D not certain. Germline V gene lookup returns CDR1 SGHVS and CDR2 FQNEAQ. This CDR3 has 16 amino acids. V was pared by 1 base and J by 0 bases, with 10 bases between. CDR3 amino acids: CASSLETVYSNQPQHF. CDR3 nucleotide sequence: TGTGCCAGCAGCTTAGAGACCGTTTATAGCAATCAGCCCCAGCATTTT.

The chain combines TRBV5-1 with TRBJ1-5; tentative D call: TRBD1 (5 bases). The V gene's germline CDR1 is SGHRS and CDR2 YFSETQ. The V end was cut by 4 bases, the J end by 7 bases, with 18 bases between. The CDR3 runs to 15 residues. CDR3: CASSPDRDSGQPQHF. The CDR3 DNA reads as TGCGCCAGCAGCCCCGACCGGGACTCAGGGCAGCCCCAGCATTTT.